This TCR beta chain was sequenced for a study of control samples from healthy donors and cancer patients. Germline assignment: CDR1 MGHDK and CDR2 SYGVNS. This CDR3 is 16 amino acids long. Losses at the gene ends were 6 bases for V and 1 base for J; bases not matched to a gene: 11. The table came from immunoSEQ multiplex PCR; TCRdb's copy has only in-frame clones and leaves some out. Of almost 95,000 clones in the sample, about nine tenths are singletons; the top ten hold about 4%. This receptor was taken from a young woman in good health. The specimen sequenced was blood. The chain carries TRBV25-1 and TRBJ2-5; 7 bases fit TRBD2. DNA for the CDR3: TGTGCCAGCAGCGCCCATGGGAGGGCGACCCAAGAGACCCAGTACTTC. Translating gives CASSAHGRATQETQYF.